Only a few counts were recorded for the clone carrying this TCR beta chain. The antigen is undetermined. This sample was taken from a study of regulatory T cells in long-lasting Graves disease. The study's findings and limits: Whereas new patients shared roughly 910 public clonotypes, persistent patients shared more, at a few thousand.

Deletions cut 6 bases from V and 0 bases from J, with 15 bases between. There are 14 residues in the CDR3. Germline V gene data show CDR1 as SQVTM and CDR2 as ANQGSEA. Time point defined: persistent/refractory GD, antithyroid drugs over 5 years with positive TRAb. Generation of the TCR library employed RNA extracted from PBMCs. EDTA tubes were used for drawing nine milliliters of peripheral blood. Arm-PCR of CDR3 regions and iRepertoire HTBI primers were the basis on which TCR beta libraries were built. In the source study's methods: Sequenced samples collectively carried approximately 58 TRBV and some 15 TRBJ segments. TCRdb re-derived calls from the multiplex PCR reads in MiXCR, one entry per CDR3 protein. The V and J calls and clone size are TCRdb's, not the authors'. The sample contains around 400,000 distinct CDR3 sequences, about 20% of which appear only once.

This receptor was identified in a female donor with Graves disease. The specimen comprised peripheral blood mononuclear cells (PBMCs), sampled when the disease was refractory, from a patient treated with antithyroid drugs. The chain is built from TRBV29-1 and TRBJ2-7; D is possibly TRBD1 or TRBD2 (5 bases each). As DNA, the CDR3 is TGCAGCGTCTACGGGTACGGGACCTCCTACGAGCAGTACTTC. This gives the protein CSVYGYGTSYEQYF.